What follows are 28 T cell receptor beta chains derived from one specimen sequenced in a study of low-dose radiotherapy and immunotherapy resistance in tumors. Time point reported: before trial treatment. First-strand cDNA relied on TRAV- and TRBV-specific primers spanning alpha and beta chains. With a V-primer adapter and a constant-region primer, TCRs were amplified for approximately 19 PCR cycles. TCRdb used MiXCR to reprocess the reads, holding one entry per CDR3 protein. The table lists about 60,000 distinct CDR3 sequences, approximately 25% of them singletons, with around 5.7% in the top ten. The material was PBMCs, obtained before treatment. The receptors were sampled from a male donor with prostate cancer.

The table lists this clonotype with many counts. The chain links TRBV28 to TRBJ1-5; 7 bases are shared with TRBD1. The germline CDR1 and CDR2 sequences are MDHEN and SYDVKM. Trimming cost V 11 bases and J 4 bases; bases outside gene matches: 8. This CDR3 contains 13 residues. The CDR3 here is CASGQGGNQPQHF. The CDR3 nucleotides are TGTGCCTCGGGGCAGGGGGGAAATCAGCCCCAGCATTTT.

In this sample, this clonotype is medium-sized. The CDR3 DNA reads as TGCGCCAGCAGCCCCTCCGGGACTAGCGCCTACAATGAGCAGTTCTTC. Protein: CASSPSGTSAYNEQFF. The J gene is TRBJ2-1, the V gene TRBV5-1; 10 bases agree with TRBD2. Germline assignment: CDR1 SGHRS and CDR2 YFSETQ. This CDR3 contains 16 residues. V dropped 4 bases and J dropped 2; count of bases not matched to a gene: 6.

This rearrangement joins TRBV6-2 or TRBV6-3 to TRBJ1-2; 7 nucleotides agree with TRBD1. The junction had 11 bases not matched to a gene; V was cut back by 6 bases and J by 4 bases. The germline V gene encodes CDR1 MNHEY and CDR2 SVGEGT. The CDR3 totals 15 residues. In nucleotides, the CDR3 is TGTGCCAGCAGGGGACGTAGGGGGCACAGCTATGGCTACACCTTC. Amino acids: CASRGRRGHSYGYTF.

This clonotype was counted many times. The J gene is TRBJ1-3, the V gene TRBV27; D not certain. From germline, CDR1 is MNHEY and CDR2 SMNVEV (reference sequence). Trimming left V 0 bases short and J 4 bases short, with 4 bases between. The CDR3 spans 13 residues. CDR3 in amino acids: CASSLSWGNTIYF. The CDR3 region has the DNA TGTGCCAGCAGTTTATCGTGGGGAAACACCATATATTTT.

The gene calls are TRBV5-5 and TRBJ2-5, with D possibly matching TRBD1 (7 bases). CDR1 is SGHKS, CDR2 YYEKEE, per germline (reference sequence). There are 15 residues in the CDR3. Deletions cut 4 bases from V and 2 bases from J, with 15 bases between. The CDR3 sequence is CASSRGTVEQETQYF. CDR3 DNA sequence: TGTGCCAGCAGCCGGGGGACAGTGGAACAAGAGACCCAGTACTTC.

This clonotype was detected ten times or more. The chain is built from TRBV6-2 or TRBV6-3 and TRBJ2-1; 12 bases map to TRBD2. The CDR3 totals 16 residues. V gave up 5 bases and J gave up 7 bases; unmatched junction bases: 9. Per the germline V gene, CDR1 is MNHEY and CDR2 is SVGEGT. CDR3 nucleotide sequence: TGTGCCAGCAGTCAACTAGCGGGAGGACGAGGGAATGAGCAGTTCTTC. This translates into CASSQLAGGRGNEQFF.

This clonotype came up many times. The rearrangement joins TRBV6-9 to TRBJ2-1; 10 bases are shared with TRBD2. The length of the CDR3 is 14 residues. Germline V gene data show CDR1 as MNHGY and CDR2 as SVAAGI. The V segment lost 6 bases and the J segment 3 bases; nucleotides outside the gene matches: 2. The CDR3 nucleotides are TGTGCCAGCAGACTAGCGGGGTTCTACAATGAGCAGTTCTTC. Encoded protein: CASRLAGFYNEQFF.

Turning to this clonotype: Compared with germline, one end of the junction differs, possibly owing to a read error. The chain recombines TRBV28 with TRBJ2-3, with D uncertain. CDR1 and CDR2 (germline): MDHEN, SYDVKM. CDR3 size: 14 residues. The CDR3 sequence: CATSGLGGTDTQYF. The CDR3 DNA reads TGTGCCACCAGTGGCTTAGGCGGCACAGATACGCAGTATTTT.

This clonotype was seen at least ten times. This rearrangement joins TRBV20-1 to TRBJ1-5, with TRBD1 identical over 8 bases. Losses at the gene ends were 7 bases for V and 3 bases for J; bases not matched to a gene: 8. From germline, CDR1 is DFQATT and CDR2 SNEGSKA (reference sequence). The CDR3 has 14 amino acids. CDR3 sequence (DNA): TGCAGTGTCAAGGGACAGGTCATCAATCAGCCCCAGCATTTT. This codes for CSVKGQVINQPQHF.

Many counts were recorded for this clonotype. This chain connects TRBV15 to TRBJ1-2; D gene unclear. The ends were cut back, 0 bases at V and 8 bases at J, with 10 bases in the middle. The CDR3 totals 13 residues. Germline V gives CDR1 LNHNV, CDR2 YYDKDF (reference sequence). Here the CDR3 DNA reads TGTGCCACCAGCAGAGATCCGGGAGACGGCTACACCTTC. It translates to CATSRDPGDGYTF.

For this clonotype: The DNA is left out, because the CDR3 cannot be placed on it with certainty; the CDR3 is given as TCRdb lists it. This sequence joins TRBV11-2 and TRBJ2-2; no DNA check was done on the table's D call, TRBD1. CDR1 SGHAT and CDR2 FQNNGV come from the germline V gene. The CDR3 sequence runs 16 residues, both termini included. CDR3 sequence: CASSAWTGPLAGSCFF.

The rearrangement joins TRBV2 to TRBJ2-1; D possibly uses TRBD1 or TRBD2 (5 bases each). Germline values: CDR1 SNHLY, CDR2 FYNNEI. With 5 bases removed from V and 11 bases from J, the gap between germline ends came to 13 bases. The CDR3 is 12 residues long. CDR3 sequence (DNA): TGTGCCAGCAGTTTACCTGGGGGACAGCAGTTCTTC. Its protein is CASSLPGGQQFF.

This chain joins TRBV27 and TRBJ2-5; 9 bases are a match to TRBD2. The CDR3 spans 17 residues. Germline-derived CDR1 and CDR2 are MNHEY and SMNVEV (reference sequence). V trimming: 5 bases; J trimming: 0 bases; junction bases outside the gene matches: 10. CDR3 coding DNA: TGTGCCAGCAGTCCCCGGTGGAGCGGGGGGTACCAAGAGACCCAGTACTTC. Translated: CASSPRWSGGYQETQYF.

A word on this clonotype: A much larger clone is a single base away; this may be a read error. The chain links TRBV5-8 to TRBJ2-3; 8 nucleotides agree with TRBD2. CDR1 and CDR2 (germline): SGHTS, YDEGEE. The J segment lost 1 base and the V segment lost 2 bases, leaving 0 bases of the junction unmatched. The CDR3 sequence is 14 residues long. As DNA, the CDR3 is TGTGCCAGCAGCTTAGCGGGAGGCACAGATACGCAGTATTTT. It yields the protein CASSLAGGTDTQYF.

This clonotype appeared many times. The CDR3 loop is CSATRLVTHSLNEQFF. The CDR3 DNA reads as TGCAGTGCTACCCGACTTGTTACTCACTCCTTAAATGAGCAGTTCTTC. V gene TRBV20-1 combines with J gene TRBJ2-1; no clear D gene. Trimming took off 4 bases at V and 7 bases at J, with 23 bases between the two ends. The CDR3 runs to 16 residues. Germline CDR1 is DFQATT and CDR2 is SNEGSKA (reference sequence).

In its sample, this clonotype was seen many times. The genes are TRBV5-1 and TRBJ2-3; no clear D gene. Germline loops: CDR1 SGHRS, CDR2 YFSETQ. The CDR3 has 15 residues. With 4 bases removed from V and 6 bases from J, the gap between germline ends came to 18 bases. This chain's CDR3 is CASSPDGVPSDTQYF. For the CDR3, the DNA is TGCGCCAGCAGCCCGGACGGAGTTCCGAGTGATACGCAGTATTTT.

This clonotype has just a few counts. V gene TRBV19 combines with J gene TRBJ1-1, with D unclear. The germline gives CDR1 LNHDA, CDR2 SQIVND (reference sequence). This CDR3 comprises 14 residues. The V end lost 3 bases, the J end lost 0 bases, and 8 bases lay between the germline ends. The chain's CDR3 is CASSISRMNTEAFF. CDR3 in DNA: TGTGCCAGTAGTATTAGTCGGATGAACACTGAAGCTTTCTTT.

Ten or more counts support this clonotype. J is TRBJ1-2 and V is TRBV29-1; no firm D call. V lost 3 bases and J lost 2, with 13 bases in between. The CDR3 spans 14 residues. Per germline, CDR1 SQVTM and CDR2 ANQGSEA. CDR3 DNA sequence: TGCAGCGTTGAGTGGGCAGTTTTCAACTATGGCTACACCTTC. The encoded protein is CSVEWAVFNYGYTF.

This clonotype was seen many times. The chain combines TRBV5-1 with TRBJ1-1; D unclear. V lost 7 bases to trimming and J lost 0 bases, with 13 bases between them. Germline-derived CDR1 and CDR2 are SGHRS and YFSETQ. This CDR3 has 14 residues. CDR3 region: CASSALTVNTEAFF. The CDR3 DNA sequence: TGCGCCAGCTCTGCTTTAACAGTGAACACTGAAGCTTTCTTT. The whole variable domain, filled in from reference TRBV5-1 and TRBJ1-1, reads KAGVTQTPRYLIKTRGQQVTLSCSPISGHRSVSWYQQTPGQGLQFLFEYFSETQRNKGNFPGRFSGRQFSNSRSEMNVSTLELGDSALYLCASSALTVNTEAFFGQGTRLTVV.

In its sample, this clonotype was seen a few times. The CDR3 DNA reads as TGTGCCAGCAGCGCCGGGGGGCGTGAGTACGGCCCGCTGTTTTTTTTT. It encodes CASSAGGREYGPLFFF. The gene calls are TRBV11-3 and TRBJ2-2, with a possible D match to TRBD2 (7 bases). CDR1 is SGHNT and CDR2 is YENEEA in the germline V gene. CDR3 size: 16 residues. V was pared by 5 bases and J by 17 bases, with 30 bases between.

The V call is TRBV5-8, the J call TRBJ2-1, with D hard to call. Germline CDR1 is SGHTS and CDR2 is YDEGEE. The CDR3 sequence is 12 residues long. The germline V and J ends were trimmed by 2 bases and 6 bases, with 6 bases remaining between them. The CDR3: CASSFWINEQFF. The CDR3 nucleotides read TGTGCCAGCAGCTTTTGGATCAATGAGCAGTTCTTC.

This clonotype was counted many times. The rearrangement links TRBV30 to TRBJ1-1; D ambiguous. The germline V gene has CDR1 GTSNPN and CDR2 SVGIG (reference sequence). The length of the CDR3 is 13 residues. V was shortened by 0 bases and J by 0 bases, with 5 bases between the two germline ends. The CDR3 sequence is CAWSVLVNTEAFF. The CDR3 region has the DNA TGTGCCTGGAGTGTACTCGTGAACACTGAAGCTTTCTTT. The full variable domain, with the rest looked up from reference TRBV30 and TRBJ1-1, is SQTIHQWPATLVQPVGSPLSLECTVEGTSNPNLYWYRQAAGRGLQLLFYSVGIGQISSEVPQNLSASRPQDRQFILSSKKLLLSDSGFYLCAWSVLVNTEAFFGQGTRLTVV.

Remarks on this clonotype: A far larger clone is one nucleotide away, so this likely arose from a read error. This rearrangement joins TRBV3-1 to TRBJ2-1; tentative D call: TRBD2 (7 bases). CDR1 and CDR2 (germline): LGHDT, YNNKEL (reference sequence). V was trimmed by 1 base and J by 13 bases, leaving 23 bases between them. The length of the CDR3 is 16 residues. In DNA form, the CDR3 reads TGTGCCAGCAGCCAAGTTTTGGGGGGGCCCCAAGAGACCCAGTTCTTC. Its translation is CASSQVLGGPQETQFF.

This clonotype was detected many times. V usage is TRBV11-2 and J usage is TRBJ2-5; 8 nucleotides line up with TRBD1. This CDR3 region has 16 residues. Per germline, CDR1 SGHAT and CDR2 FQNNGV. V lost 1 base, J lost 1 base, and 5 bases stayed unmatched. CDR3 in amino acids: CASSLGGTGSQETQYF. The CDR3 DNA follows: TGTGCCAGCAGCTTAGGGGGGACAGGCAGCCAAGAGACCCAGTACTTC.

This clonotype has at least ten counts. The rearrangement uses TRBV28 and TRBJ2-5; 7 positions agree with TRBD2. CDR3 length equals 12 residues. Germline V gene sequence: CDR1 MDHEN, CDR2 SYDVKM. J lost 5 bases, V lost 4 bases, and 1 base had no gene match. CDR3: CASSWGGETQYF. CDR3 bases: TGTGCCAGCAGTTGGGGAGGGGAGACCCAGTACTTC.

This clonotype was seen many times. The chain joins TRBV6-2 or TRBV6-3 to TRBJ1-2; the D gene is possibly TRBD1 (5 bases). Per germline, CDR1 MNHEY and CDR2 SVGEGT. The CDR3 sequence is 17 residues long. V lost 8 bases and J lost 8, with 30 bases in between. CDR3 coding DNA: TGTGCCAGCGCTGGGGAGGACATTGGAGGACTGAGAAGGGGCTACACCTTC. This sequence encodes CASAGEDIGGLRRGYTF.

This clonotype came up many times. The CDR3 DNA reads as TGTGCCAGCAGCGCCGGGACAGGGCTTGAAAAACTGTTTTTT. Amino acid sequence: CASSAGTGLEKLFF. This rearrangement joins TRBV13 to TRBJ1-4; 9 bases align to TRBD1. The CDR3 runs to 14 residues. Trimming took 5 bases from V and 7 from J; bases not matched to a gene: 5. The germline V gene encodes CDR1 PRHDT and CDR2 FYEKMQ (reference sequence). The entire variable domain, with the rest obtained from reference TRBV13 and TRBJ1-4, is as follows: AAGVIQSPRHLIKEKRETATLKCYPIPRHDTVYWYQQGPGQDPQFLISFYEKMQSDKGSIPDRFSAQQFSDYHSELNMSSLELGDSALYFCASSAGTGLEKLFFGSGTQLSVL.

The chain couples TRBV21-1 to TRBJ2-1; the D segment call TRBD1 is taken from the table without a DNA check. TRBV21-1 is given as a pseudogene. This CDR3 region has 16 residues. CDR3 sequence: CASSNHRDGAYNEQFF. The CDR3 DNA reads as TGTGCCAGCAGCAATCACAGGGACGGTGCCTACAATGAGCAGTTCTTC.